Listed below are T cell receptor beta chains from one sample, sequenced in a study of lymphopenia after photon versus proton radiotherapy. The assay was immunoSEQ multiplex PCR, and TCRdb's table has in-frame clones only and misses some. Of approximately 40,000 clones in the sample, about 86% were seen once. Material: peripheral blood, obtained from a patient treated with proton-based radiotherapy. The receptor source for this set is an older woman with pancreatic cancer. Some clones in this sample may be carry-over from other donors' samples. Both conserved end residues are part of each CDR3. The D gene is left open where the match is weak. Clone size, where shown, is once, few, many, or a class for clones that have expanded.

d_call	v_call	clone_size	j_call	cdr3_aa	cdr3_nt
TRBD1	TRBV5-6	NA	TRBJ1-4	CASSHRDRDEKLFF	TGTGCCAGCAGCCACCGGGACAGGGACGAAAAACTGTTTTTT
TRBD1	TRBV28	NA	TRBJ1-1	CASSLRPDRAYNTEAFF	TGTGCCAGCAGTCTACGCCCGGACAGGGCCTACAACACTGAAGCTTTCTTT
TRBD1	TRBV27	once	TRBJ1-2	CASSRDSSNYGYTF	TGTGCCAGCAGCCGGGACAGCTCTAACTATGGCTACACCTTC
TRBD1	TRBV25-1	NA	TRBJ1-2	CASSGYQGAGSYGYTF	TGTGCCAGCAGTGGATATCAGGGGGCTGGTAGCTATGGCTACACCTTC
TRBD2	TRBV18	NA	TRBJ2-1	CASSPTGLAGVYEQFF	TGTGCCAGCTCACCAACGGGGCTAGCGGGAGTGTATGAGCAGTTCTTC
NA	TRBV30	few	TRBJ1-1	CAWSAGTENTEAFF	TGTGCCTGGAGTGCGGGGACGGAAAACACTGAAGCTTTCTTT
NA	TRBV30	NA	TRBJ1-1	CAWSHYDRTNTEAFF	TGTGCCTGGAGTCACTACGACAGAACGAACACTGAAGCTTTCTTT
NA	TRBV15	NA	TRBJ2-5	CATSRAGFQETQYF	TGTGCCACCAGCAGAGCGGGGTTCCAAGAGACCCAGTACTTC
NA	TRBV27	few	TRBJ1-4	CASSLFPGFGEKLFF	TGTGCCAGCAGTTTATTCCCAGGATTTGGTGAAAAACTGTTTTTT
TRBD2	TRBV2	NA	TRBJ2-3	CASRETSDVDTQYF	TGTGCCAGCAGAGAGACTAGCGATGTAGATACGCAGTATTTT
NA	TRBV14	NA	TRBJ2-5	CASSPVRGRQETQYF	TGTGCCAGCAGCCCCGTTAGGGGTCGCCAAGAGACCCAGTACTTC
TRBD1	TRBV7-9	NA	TRBJ2-1	CASSSDRGNYNEQFF	TGTGCCAGCAGCTCGGACAGGGGAAACTACAATGAGCAGTTCTTC
TRBD1	TRBV18	NA	TRBJ2-2	CASEGQGGTGELFF	TGTGCCAGCGAGGGACAGGGAGGTACCGGGGAGCTGTTTTTT
TRBD2	TRBV28	NA	TRBJ2-1	CASSGTLAESYNEQFF	TGTGCCAGCAGTGGTACTCTAGCGGAGTCCTACAATGAGCAGTTCTTC
TRBD2	TRBV6-5	NA	TRBJ2-3	CASSNPGLAGDTQYF	TGTGCCAGCAGTAACCCGGGACTAGCAGGGGATACGCAGTATTTT
TRBD2	TRBV18	NA	TRBJ2-7	CASSATSGSYEQYF	TGTGCCAGCTCAGCCACTAGCGGCTCCTACGAGCAGTACTTC
TRBD1	TRBV19	NA	TRBJ2-7	CASSILDRRGEQYF	TGTGCCAGTAGTATCTTGGACAGGCGCGGCGAGCAGTACTTC
TRBD1	TRBV7-7	NA	TRBJ2-1	CASSTGTGGRDEQFF	TGTGCTAGCAGCACCGGGACAGGGGGACGTGATGAGCAGTTCTTC
NA	TRBV28	NA	TRBJ2-7	CASSGIYEQYF	TGTGCCAGCAGCGGGATCTACGAGCAGTACTTC
TRBD1	TRBV28	NA	TRBJ1-1	CASTPPDRGLTEAFF	TGTGCCAGCACCCCCCCTGACAGGGGGCTTACTGAAGCTTTCTTT
NA	TRBV7-9	once	TRBJ2-5	CASSSEGVYETQYF	TGTGCCAGCAGCTCCGAGGGGGTTTACGAGACCCAGTACTTC
NA	TRBV5-5	NA	TRBJ1-1	CASSLASQMNTEAFF	TGTGCCAGCAGCTTGGCATCGCAGATGAACACTGAAGCTTTCTTT
NA	TRBV6-5	NA	TRBJ1-4	CASSYRGADEKLFF	TGTGCCAGCAGTTACAGGGGCGCCGATGAAAAACTGTTTTTT
NA	TRBV7-9	NA	TRBJ1-5	CASSSLEGGEIGQPQHF	TGTGCCAGCAGCTCCCTGGAGGGGGGCGAGATAGGTCAGCCCCAGCATTTT
NA	TRBV6-1	NA	TRBJ2-1	CASSVLLRDEQFF	TGTGCCAGCAGTGTACTCTTGAGGGATGAGCAGTTCTTC
NA	TRBV19	NA	TRBJ2-3	CASSRGLRLAPDTQYF	TGTGCCAGTAGTAGGGGACTCCGTCTTGCTCCAGATACGCAGTATTTT
TRBD2	TRBV29-1	NA	TRBJ2-5	CSVEASGRAPETQYF	TGCAGCGTTGAGGCTAGCGGGAGGGCCCCAGAGACCCAGTACTTC
NA	TRBV7-9	NA	TRBJ1-5	CASTPGGNQPQHF	TGTGCCAGCACCCCCGGGGGCAATCAGCCCCAGCATTTT
NA	TRBV29-1	once	TRBJ2-5	CSVNAEGEQETQYF	TGCAGCGTAAACGCGGAGGGGGAGCAAGAGACCCAGTACTTC
TRBD1	TRBV6-5	NA	TRBJ1-4	CASRRDRGTEKLFF	TGTGCCAGCAGACGGGACAGGGGAACTGAAAAACTGTTTTTT
TRBD2	TRBV28	NA	TRBJ2-5	CASSLSGKGETQYF	TGTGCCAGCAGTTTAAGCGGGAAGGGAGAGACCCAGTACTTC
NA	TRBV28	once	TRBJ1-5	CASSFSLAKGNQPQHF	TGTGCCAGCAGTTTCAGCCTGGCTAAGGGCAATCAGCCCCAGCATTTT
NA	TRBV27	NA	TRBJ2-6	CASSSSAHSGANVLTF	TGTGCCAGCAGTTCATCCGCCCACTCTGGGGCCAACGTCCTGACTTTC
TRBD1	TRBV19	NA	TRBJ2-7	CASSRTGYEQYF	TGTGCCAGTAGTAGGACAGGCTACGAGCAGTACTTC
NA	TRBV5-6	NA	TRBJ1-1	CASSSLGGPAFF	TGTGCCAGCAGCTCTCTTGGTGGGCCTGCTTTCTTT
NA	TRBV5-6	NA	TRBJ2-3	CASSLVADTQYF	TGTGCCAGCAGCCTGGTAGCAGATACGCAGTATTTT
TRBD1	TRBV18	NA	TRBJ2-2	CASSPISGTGNTGELFF	TGTGCCAGCTCACCTATATCCGGGACAGGGAACACCGGGGAGCTGTTTTTT
TRBD1	TRBV28	NA	TRBJ1-4	CAGGQGDEKLFF	TGTGCGGGTGGACAGGGTGACGAAAAACTGTTTTTT
TRBD1	TRBV11-2	NA	TRBJ2-7	CASSLTGVGAYEQYF	TGTGCCAGCAGCTTGACAGGGGTTGGCGCCTACGAGCAGTACTTC
NA	TRBV28	NA	TRBJ2-1	CASSFTGSGDEQFF	TGTGCCAGCAGTTTTACAGGGAGTGGCGATGAGCAGTTCTTC
TRBD1	TRBV27	NA	TRBJ1-5	CASSLYGDRGSQPQHF	TGTGCCAGCAGTTTATATGGGGACAGGGGGTCTCAGCCCCAGCATTTT
TRBD1	TRBV28	NA	TRBJ1-6	CASSDRDSRNSPLHF	TGTGCCAGCAGTGACCGGGACAGCAGAAATTCACCCCTCCACTTT
NA	TRBV7-2	NA	TRBJ2-7	CASSLGPLYEQYF	TGTGCCAGCAGCTTGGGACCCCTCTACGAGCAGTACTTC
NA	TRBV5-1	NA	TRBJ2-2	CASSLAGTGELFF	TGCGCCAGCAGCTTGGCTGGTACCGGGGAGCTGTTTTTT
TRBD1	TRBV5-1	NA	TRBJ2-5	CASSVSGRGLETQYF	TGCGCCAGCAGCGTGTCGGGAAGGGGGCTAGAGACCCAGTACTTC
TRBD2	TRBV5-1	NA	TRBJ2-2	CASSNRLAGDHGELFF	TGCGCCAGCAGCAACAGACTAGCGGGAGACCACGGGGAGCTGTTTTTT
TRBD1	TRBV5-1	NA	TRBJ2-1	CASSLQGALWDEQFF	TGCGCCAGCAGCCTACAGGGGGCTCTTTGGGATGAGCAGTTCTTC
NA	TRBV7-2	NA	TRBJ2-7	CASSSPIYEQYF	TGTGCCAGCAGCTCCCCCATTTACGAGCAGTACTTC
NA	TRBV4-1	once	TRBJ1-6	CASSQNRYNSPLHF	TGCGCCAGCAGCCAAAACAGATATAATTCACCCCTCCACTTT
NA	TRBV4-1	once	TRBJ1-1	CASSHNPGQNTEAFF	TGCGCCAGCAGCCACAATCCGGGACAGAACACTGAAGCTTTCTTT
TRBD1	TRBV19	NA	TRBJ1-1	CASSIVGGQGEAFF	TGTGCCAGTAGTATAGTAGGAGGACAGGGAGAAGCTTTCTTT
NA	TRBV9	NA	TRBJ2-3	CASQTRDDFTDTQYF	TGTGCCTCCCAAACTCGGGACGACTTCACAGATACGCAGTATTTT
NA	TRBV28	NA	TRBJ1-2	CASSFPQVPYGYTF	TGTGCCAGCAGTTTTCCGCAGGTGCCCTATGGCTACACCTTC
TRBD1	TRBV2	NA	TRBJ1-3	CASSEAAPGQGSGNTIYF	TGTGCCAGCAGTGAGGCGGCTCCGGGACAGGGGTCAGGAAACACCATATATTTT
NA	TRBV5-4	NA	TRBJ2-3	CASSLTPKSTDTQYF	TGTGCCAGCAGCTTGACCCCTAAAAGCACAGATACGCAGTATTTT